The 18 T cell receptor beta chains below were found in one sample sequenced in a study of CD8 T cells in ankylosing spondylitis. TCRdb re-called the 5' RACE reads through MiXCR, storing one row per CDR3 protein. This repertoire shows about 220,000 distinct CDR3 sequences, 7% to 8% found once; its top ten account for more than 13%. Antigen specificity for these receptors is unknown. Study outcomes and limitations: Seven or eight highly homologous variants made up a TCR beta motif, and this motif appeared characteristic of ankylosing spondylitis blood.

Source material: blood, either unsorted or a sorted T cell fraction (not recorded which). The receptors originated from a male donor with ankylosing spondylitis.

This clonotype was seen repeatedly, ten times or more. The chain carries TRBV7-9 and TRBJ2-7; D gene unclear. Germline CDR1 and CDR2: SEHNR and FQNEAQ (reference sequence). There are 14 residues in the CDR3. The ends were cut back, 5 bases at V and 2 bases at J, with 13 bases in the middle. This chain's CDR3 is CASSTTPQAYEQYF. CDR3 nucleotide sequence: TGTGCCAGCAGCACGACTCCTCAAGCCTACGAGCAGTACTTC.

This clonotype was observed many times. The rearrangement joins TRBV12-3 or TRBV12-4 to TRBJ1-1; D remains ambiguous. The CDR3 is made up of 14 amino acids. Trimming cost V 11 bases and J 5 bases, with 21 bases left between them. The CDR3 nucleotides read TGTGCCCGTACGCCCGAGGAGGGAGATACTGAAGCTTTCTTT. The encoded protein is CARTPEEGDTEAFF.

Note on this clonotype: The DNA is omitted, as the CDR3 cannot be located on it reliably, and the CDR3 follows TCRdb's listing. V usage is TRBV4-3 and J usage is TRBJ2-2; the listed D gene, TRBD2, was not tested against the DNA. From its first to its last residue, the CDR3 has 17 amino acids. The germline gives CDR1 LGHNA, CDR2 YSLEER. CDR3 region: CASSHSAGGFTGELFFF.

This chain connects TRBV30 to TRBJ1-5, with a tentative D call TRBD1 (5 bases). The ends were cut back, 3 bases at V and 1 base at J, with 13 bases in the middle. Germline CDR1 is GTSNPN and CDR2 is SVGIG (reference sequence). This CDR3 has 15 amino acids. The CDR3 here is CAWSWAGISNQPQHF. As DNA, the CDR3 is TGTGCCTGGAGCTGGGCAGGGATAAGCAATCAGCCCCAGCATTTT.

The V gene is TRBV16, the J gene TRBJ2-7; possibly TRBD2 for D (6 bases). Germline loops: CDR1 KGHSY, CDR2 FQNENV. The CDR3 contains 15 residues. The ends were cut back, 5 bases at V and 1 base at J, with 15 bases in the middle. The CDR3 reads CASSGRDVISYEQYF. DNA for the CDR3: TGTGCCAGCAGCGGGCGGGACGTAATATCCTACGAGCAGTACTTC.

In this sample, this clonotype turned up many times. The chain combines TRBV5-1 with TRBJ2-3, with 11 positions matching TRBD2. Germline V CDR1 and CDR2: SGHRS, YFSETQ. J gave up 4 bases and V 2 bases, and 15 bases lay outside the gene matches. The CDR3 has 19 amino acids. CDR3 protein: CASSFPLAGGHRFADTQYF. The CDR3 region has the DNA TGCGCCAGCAGCTTTCCTCTAGCGGGAGGACACCGGTTCGCAGATACGCAGTATTTT.

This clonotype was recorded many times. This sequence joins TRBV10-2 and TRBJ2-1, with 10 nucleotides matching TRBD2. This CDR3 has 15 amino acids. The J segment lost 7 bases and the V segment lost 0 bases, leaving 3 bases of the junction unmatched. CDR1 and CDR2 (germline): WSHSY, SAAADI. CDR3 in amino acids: CASSESLAGGNEQFF. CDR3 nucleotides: TGCGCCAGCAGTGAGTCGTTAGCGGGAGGTAATGAGCAGTTCTTC.

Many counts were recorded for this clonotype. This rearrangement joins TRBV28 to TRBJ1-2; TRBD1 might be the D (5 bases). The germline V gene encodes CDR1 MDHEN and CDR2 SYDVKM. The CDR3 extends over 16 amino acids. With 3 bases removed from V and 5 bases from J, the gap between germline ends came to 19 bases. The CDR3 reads CASSFRSGHPPYGYTF. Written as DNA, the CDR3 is TGTGCCAGCAGTTTTCGTAGTGGACATCCGCCATATGGCTACACCTTC.

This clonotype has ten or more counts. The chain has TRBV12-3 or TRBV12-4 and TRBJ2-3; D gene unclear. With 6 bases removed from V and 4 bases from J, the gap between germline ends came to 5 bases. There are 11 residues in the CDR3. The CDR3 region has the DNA TGTGCCAGCAGGATCGCAGATACGCAGTATTTT. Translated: CASRIADTQYF.

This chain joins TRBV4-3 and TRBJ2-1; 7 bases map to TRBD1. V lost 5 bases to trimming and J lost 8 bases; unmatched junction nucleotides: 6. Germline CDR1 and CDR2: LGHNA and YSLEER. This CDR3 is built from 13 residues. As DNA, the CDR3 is TGCGCCAGCAGCGCTGACAGGGACGATGAGCAGTTCTTC. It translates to CASSADRDDEQFF.

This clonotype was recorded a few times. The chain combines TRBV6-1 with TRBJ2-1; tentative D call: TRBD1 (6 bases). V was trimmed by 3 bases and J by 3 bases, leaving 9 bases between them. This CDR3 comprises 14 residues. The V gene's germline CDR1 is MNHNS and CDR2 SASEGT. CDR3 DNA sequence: TGTGCCAGCAGTGAGAGACAGGACTACAATGAGCAGTTCTTC. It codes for CASSERQDYNEQFF.

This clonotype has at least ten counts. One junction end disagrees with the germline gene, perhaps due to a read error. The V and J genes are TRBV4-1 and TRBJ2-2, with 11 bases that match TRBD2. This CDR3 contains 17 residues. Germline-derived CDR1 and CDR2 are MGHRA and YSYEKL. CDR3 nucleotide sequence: TGCGCCAGCAGCCCGACTAGCGGGAAGTTAATCACCGGGGAGCCGTTTTTT. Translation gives CASSPTSGKLITGEPFF.

The CDR3, as DNA: TGCAGTGCTACTGCCCCCACGGGCAAAAACATTCAGTACTTC. The encoded protein is CSATAPTGKNIQYF. The chain uses TRBV20-1 and TRBJ2-4; D not certain. Trimming pared 4 bases from V and 3 bases from J, leaving 13 bases between. The CDR3 consists of 14 residues. CDR1 and CDR2 (germline): DFQATT, SNEGSKA (reference sequence).

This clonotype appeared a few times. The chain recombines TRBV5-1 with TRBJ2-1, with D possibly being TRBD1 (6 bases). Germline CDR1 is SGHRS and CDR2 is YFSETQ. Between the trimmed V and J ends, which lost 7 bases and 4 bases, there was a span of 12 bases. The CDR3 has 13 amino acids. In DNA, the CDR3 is TGCGCCAGCGGGATGACAGGTTACAATGAGCAGTTCTTC. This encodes CASGMTGYNEQFF.

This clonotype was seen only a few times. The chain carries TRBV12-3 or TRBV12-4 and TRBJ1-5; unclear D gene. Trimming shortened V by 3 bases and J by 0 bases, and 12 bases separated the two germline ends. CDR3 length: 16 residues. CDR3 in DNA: TGTGCCAGCAGTTTGAGAGACGACTATAGCAATCAGCCCCAGCATTTT. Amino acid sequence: CASSLRDDYSNQPQHF.

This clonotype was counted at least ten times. CDR3 bases: TGTGCCAGCAGCTTCAGCCAGAACACTGAAGCTTTCTTT. The encoded protein is CASSFSQNTEAFF. V gene TRBV12-3 or TRBV12-4 combines with J gene TRBJ1-1; D gene unclear. Trimming pared 6 bases from V and 1 base from J, leaving 9 bases between. This CDR3 contains 13 residues.

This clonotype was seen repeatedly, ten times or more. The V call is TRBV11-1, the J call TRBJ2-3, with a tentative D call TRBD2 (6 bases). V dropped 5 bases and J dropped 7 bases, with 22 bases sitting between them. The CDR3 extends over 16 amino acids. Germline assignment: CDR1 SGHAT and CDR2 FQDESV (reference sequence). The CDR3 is CASSEHRDSVWYTQYF. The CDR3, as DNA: TGTGCCAGCAGCGAACACCGGGACTCGGTTTGGTATACGCAGTATTTT.

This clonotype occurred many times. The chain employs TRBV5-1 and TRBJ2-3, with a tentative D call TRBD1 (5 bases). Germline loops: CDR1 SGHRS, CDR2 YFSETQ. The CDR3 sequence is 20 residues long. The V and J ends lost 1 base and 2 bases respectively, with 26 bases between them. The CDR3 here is CASSLIQVDQGGWDTDTQYF. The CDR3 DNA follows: TGCGCCAGCAGCTTGATCCAGGTGGACCAGGGTGGATGGGACACAGATACGCAGTATTTT.